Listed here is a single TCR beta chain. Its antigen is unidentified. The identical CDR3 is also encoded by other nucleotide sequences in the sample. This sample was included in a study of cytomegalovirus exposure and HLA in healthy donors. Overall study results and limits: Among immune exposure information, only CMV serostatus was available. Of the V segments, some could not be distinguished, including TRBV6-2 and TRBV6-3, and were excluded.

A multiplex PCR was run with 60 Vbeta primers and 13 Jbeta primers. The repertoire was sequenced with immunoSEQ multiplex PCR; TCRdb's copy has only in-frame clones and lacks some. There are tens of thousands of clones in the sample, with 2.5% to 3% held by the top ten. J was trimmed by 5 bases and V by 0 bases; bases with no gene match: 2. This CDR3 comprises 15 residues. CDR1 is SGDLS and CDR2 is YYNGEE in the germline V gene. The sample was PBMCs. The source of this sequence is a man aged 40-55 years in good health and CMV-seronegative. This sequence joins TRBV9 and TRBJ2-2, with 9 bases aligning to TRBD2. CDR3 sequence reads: CASSVAAGGTGELFF. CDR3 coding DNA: TGTGCCAGCAGCGTAGCAGCGGGGGGTACCGGGGAGCTGTTTTTT.